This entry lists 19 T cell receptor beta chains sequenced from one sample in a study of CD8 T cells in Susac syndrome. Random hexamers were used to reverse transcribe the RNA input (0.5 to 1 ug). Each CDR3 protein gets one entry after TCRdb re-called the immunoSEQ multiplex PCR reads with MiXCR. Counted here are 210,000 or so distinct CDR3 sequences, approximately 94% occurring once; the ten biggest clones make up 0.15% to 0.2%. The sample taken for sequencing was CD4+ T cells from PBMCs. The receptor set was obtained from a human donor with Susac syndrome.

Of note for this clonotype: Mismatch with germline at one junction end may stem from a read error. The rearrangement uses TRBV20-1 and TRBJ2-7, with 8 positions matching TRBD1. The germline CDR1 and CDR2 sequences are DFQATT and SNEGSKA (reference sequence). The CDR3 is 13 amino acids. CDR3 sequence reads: CSARGDRGYEQYF. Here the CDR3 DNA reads TGCAGTGCGAGAGGCGACAGGGGATACGAGCAGTACTTC.

The CDR3 reads CASSPGPGVGQPQHF. The CDR3 nucleotides are TGTGCCAGCAGTCCGGGGCCGGGGGTAGGTCAGCCCCAGCATTTT. The chain uses TRBV12-3 or TRBV12-4 and TRBJ1-5; TRBD1 might be the D (5 bases). Trimming stripped 5 bases from V and 6 bases from J, with 17 bases between. The CDR3 extends over 15 amino acids.

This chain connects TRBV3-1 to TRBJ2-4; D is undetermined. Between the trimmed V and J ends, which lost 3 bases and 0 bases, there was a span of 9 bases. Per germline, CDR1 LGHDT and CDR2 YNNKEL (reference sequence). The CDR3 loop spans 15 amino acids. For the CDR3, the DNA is TGTGCCAGCAGCCAGTCCAGTCTAGCCAAAAACATTCAGTACTTC. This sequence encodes CASSQSSLAKNIQYF.

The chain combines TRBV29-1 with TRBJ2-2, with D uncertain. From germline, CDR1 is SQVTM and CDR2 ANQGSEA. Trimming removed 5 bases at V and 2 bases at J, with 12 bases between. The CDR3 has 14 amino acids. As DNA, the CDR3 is TGCAGCGTTCGAGGCAGAGTAAACACCGGGGAGCTGTTTTTT. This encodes CSVRGRVNTGELFF.

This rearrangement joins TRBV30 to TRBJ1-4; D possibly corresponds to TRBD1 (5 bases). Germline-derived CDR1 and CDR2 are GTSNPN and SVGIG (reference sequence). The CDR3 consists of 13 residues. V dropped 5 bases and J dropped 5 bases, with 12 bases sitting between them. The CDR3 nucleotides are TGTGCCTGGGGGACCGGAGGGAATGAAAAACTGTTTTTT. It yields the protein CAWGTGGNEKLFF. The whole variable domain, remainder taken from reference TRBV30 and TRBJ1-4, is SQTIHQWPATLVQPVGSPLSLECTVEGTSNPNLYWYRQAAGRGLQLLFYSVGIGQISSEVPQNLSASRPQDRQFILSSKKLLLSDSGFYLCAWGTGGNEKLFFGSGTQLSVL.

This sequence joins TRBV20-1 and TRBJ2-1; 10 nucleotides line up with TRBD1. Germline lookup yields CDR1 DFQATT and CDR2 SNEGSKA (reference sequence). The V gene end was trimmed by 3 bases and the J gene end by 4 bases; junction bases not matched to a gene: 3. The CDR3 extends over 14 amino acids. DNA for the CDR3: TGCAGTGCTAGGAGGACAGGGGGGTACAATGAGCAGTTCTTC. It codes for CSARRTGGYNEQFF.

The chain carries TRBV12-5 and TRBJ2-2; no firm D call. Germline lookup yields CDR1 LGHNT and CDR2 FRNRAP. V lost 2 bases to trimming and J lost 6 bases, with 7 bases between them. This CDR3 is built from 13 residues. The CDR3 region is CASGLTGAGELFF. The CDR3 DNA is TGTGCTAGTGGTTTGACCGGCGCCGGGGAGCTGTTTTTT.

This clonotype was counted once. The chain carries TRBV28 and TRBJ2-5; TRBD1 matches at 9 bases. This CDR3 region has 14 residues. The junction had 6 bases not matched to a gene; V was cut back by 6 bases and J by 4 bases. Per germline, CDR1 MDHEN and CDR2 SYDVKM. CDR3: CASRPTGGRETQYF. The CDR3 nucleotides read TGTGCCAGCAGACCTACAGGGGGCAGAGAGACCCAGTACTTC.

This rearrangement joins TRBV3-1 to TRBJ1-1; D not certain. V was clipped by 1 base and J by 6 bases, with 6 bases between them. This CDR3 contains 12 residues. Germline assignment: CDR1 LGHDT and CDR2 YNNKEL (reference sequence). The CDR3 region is CASSQAGPEAFF. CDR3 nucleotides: TGTGCCAGCAGCCAAGCGGGCCCTGAAGCTTTCTTT. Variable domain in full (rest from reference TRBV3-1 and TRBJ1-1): DTAVSQTPKYLVTQMGNDKSIKCEQNLGHDTMYWYKQDSKKFLKIMFSYNNKELIINETVPNRFSPKSPDKAHLNLHINSLELGDSAVYFCASSQAGPEAFFGQGTRLTVV.

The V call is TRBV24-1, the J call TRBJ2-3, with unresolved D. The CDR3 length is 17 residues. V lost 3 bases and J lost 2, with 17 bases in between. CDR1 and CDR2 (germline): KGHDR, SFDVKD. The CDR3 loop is CATSDPLGSLDTDTQYF. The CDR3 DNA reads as TGTGCCACCAGTGATCCTCTCGGCAGCCTTGACACAGATACGCAGTATTTT.

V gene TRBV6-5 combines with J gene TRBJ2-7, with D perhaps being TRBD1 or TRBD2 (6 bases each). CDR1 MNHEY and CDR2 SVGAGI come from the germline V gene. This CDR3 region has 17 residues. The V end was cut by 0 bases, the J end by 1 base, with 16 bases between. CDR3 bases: TGTGCCAGCAGTTACTCCCCCACAGGGACTTCTTCCTACGAGCAGTACTTC. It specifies CASSYSPTGTSSYEQYF.

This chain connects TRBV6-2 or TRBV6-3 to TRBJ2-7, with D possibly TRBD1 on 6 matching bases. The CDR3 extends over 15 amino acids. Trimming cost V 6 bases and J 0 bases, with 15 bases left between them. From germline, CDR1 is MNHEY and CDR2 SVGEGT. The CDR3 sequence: CASRETGDSSYEQYF. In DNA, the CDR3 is TGTGCCAGCAGAGAGACAGGAGACAGCTCCTACGAGCAGTACTTC.

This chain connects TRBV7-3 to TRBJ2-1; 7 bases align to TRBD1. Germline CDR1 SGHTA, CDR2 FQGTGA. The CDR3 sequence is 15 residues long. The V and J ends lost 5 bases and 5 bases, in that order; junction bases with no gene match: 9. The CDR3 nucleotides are TGTGCCAGCAGCAAAACAGGGGAATATCACAATGAGCAGTTCTTC. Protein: CASSKTGEYHNEQFF.

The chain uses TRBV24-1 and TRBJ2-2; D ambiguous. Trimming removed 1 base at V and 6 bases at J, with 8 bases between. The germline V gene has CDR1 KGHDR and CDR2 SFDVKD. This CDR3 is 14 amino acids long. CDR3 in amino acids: CATSDLKDAGELFF. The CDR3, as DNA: TGTGCCACCAGTGATTTAAAGGACGCCGGGGAGCTGTTTTTT.

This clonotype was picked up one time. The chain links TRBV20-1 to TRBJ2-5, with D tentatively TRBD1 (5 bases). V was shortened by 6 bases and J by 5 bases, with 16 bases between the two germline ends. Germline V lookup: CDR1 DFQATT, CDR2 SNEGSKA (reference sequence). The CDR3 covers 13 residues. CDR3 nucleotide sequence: TGCAGTGCCCCCGGCCCAGGGTCGGAGACCCAGTACTTC. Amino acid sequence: CSAPGPGSETQYF.

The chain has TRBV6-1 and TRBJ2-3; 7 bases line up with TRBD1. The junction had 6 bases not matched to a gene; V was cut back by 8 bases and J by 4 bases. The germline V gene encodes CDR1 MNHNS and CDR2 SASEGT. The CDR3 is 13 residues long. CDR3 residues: CASLQGPADTQYF. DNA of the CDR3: TGTGCCAGCCTACAGGGGCCGGCAGATACGCAGTATTTT.

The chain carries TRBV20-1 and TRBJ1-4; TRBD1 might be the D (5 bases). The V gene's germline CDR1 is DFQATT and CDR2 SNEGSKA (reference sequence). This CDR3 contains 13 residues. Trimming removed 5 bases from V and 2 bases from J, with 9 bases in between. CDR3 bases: TGCAGTGCTCCGGGGCAGACTAATGAAAAACTGTTTTTT. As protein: CSAPGQTNEKLFF.

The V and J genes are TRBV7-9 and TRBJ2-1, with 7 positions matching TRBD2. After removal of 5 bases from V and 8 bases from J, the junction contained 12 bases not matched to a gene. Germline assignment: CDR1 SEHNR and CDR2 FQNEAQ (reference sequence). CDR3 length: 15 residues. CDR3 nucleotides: TGTGCCAGCAGCCCCGGAGCGGGGATCGACTATGAGCAGTTCTTC. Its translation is CASSPGAGIDYEQFF.

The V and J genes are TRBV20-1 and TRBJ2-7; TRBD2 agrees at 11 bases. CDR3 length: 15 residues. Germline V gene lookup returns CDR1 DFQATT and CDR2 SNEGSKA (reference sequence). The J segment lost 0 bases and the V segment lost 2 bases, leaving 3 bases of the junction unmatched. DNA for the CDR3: TGCAGTGCTAGACCTACTAGCGGGGGCTCCTACGAGCAGTACTTC. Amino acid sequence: CSARPTSGGSYEQYF.